A single sample gave rise to the 18 T cell receptor beta chains below, sequenced in a study of shared clonotypes between healthy human individuals. Only in-frame clones appear in the TCRdb table, and some are missing; sequencing was by immunoSEQ multiplex PCR. The table includes 1.5 million to 1.9 million clones, 98% detected once. Input material: naive CD4+ T cells sorted from blood. The subset was: CD45RA+ positively selected. Every receptor here comes from a man under 40 in good health.

This sequence joins TRBV7-9 and TRBJ1-2; 9 nucleotides agree with TRBD1. The CDR3 runs 12 residues. Germline V gene sequence: CDR1 SEHNR, CDR2 FQNEAQ (reference sequence). The junction had 7 bases not matched to a gene; V was cut back by 6 bases and J by 11 bases. DNA for the CDR3: TGTGCCAGCAGTCAGGACAGGGGTGCTTACACCTTC. Translating gives CASSQDRGAYTF.

Worth noting for this clone: At one end the junction does not follow the germline gene, possibly because of a read error. The chain links TRBV6-5 to TRBJ2-4, with 8 bases that match TRBD2. Germline loops: CDR1 MNHEY, CDR2 SVGAGI. The CDR3 length is 13 residues. In DNA, the CDR3 is TGTGCCAGCAGCCCCGGACTAGCACCAAATTTGCACTTC. It is translated as CASSPGLAPNLHF.

The chain combines TRBV7-3 with TRBJ2-3; D might be TRBD1 (5 bases). The V and J ends lost 7 bases and 2 bases respectively, with 10 bases between them. In germline, CDR1 is SGHTA, CDR2 FQGTGA. The CDR3 extends over 13 amino acids. CDR3 bases: TGTGCCAGCAAACGACAGATCACAGATACGCAGTATTTT. This codes for CASKRQITDTQYF.

The chain has TRBV9 and TRBJ2-5; D is undetermined. Germline assignment: CDR1 SGDLS and CDR2 YYNGEE. There are 13 residues in the CDR3. V was trimmed by 5 bases and J by 3 bases, leaving 11 bases between them. CDR3 nucleotide sequence: TGTGCCAGCAGTGCAGCGCTCAAAGAGACCCAGTACTTC. Protein: CASSAALKETQYF.

The rearrangement joins TRBV7-2 to TRBJ1-5; possibly TRBD1 for D (6 bases). The V end lost 5 bases, the J end lost 6 bases, and 11 bases lay between the germline ends. The length of the CDR3 is 13 residues. CDR1 is SGHTA, CDR2 FQGNSA, per germline. CDR3 bases: TGTGCCAGCAGCCAGGGGCGGTCTCAGCCCCAGCATTTT. Protein product: CASSQGRSQPQHF.

The rearrangement links TRBV4-2 to TRBJ2-1; D gene uncertain. This CDR3 is 13 amino acids long. Trimming took off 0 bases at V and 12 bases at J, with 12 bases between the two ends. Germline V gene sequence: CDR1 LGHNA, CDR2 YNFKEQ. CDR3: CASSQDWEFRQFF. CDR3 nucleotide sequence: TGTGCCAGCAGCCAAGATTGGGAATTCCGGCAGTTCTTC.

The V gene is TRBV9, the J gene TRBJ2-7, with D tentatively TRBD1 or TRBD2 (5 bases each). Germline assignment: CDR1 SGDLS and CDR2 YYNGEE. Between the trimmed V and J ends, which lost 4 bases and 5 bases, there was a span of 10 bases. The CDR3 is 12 residues long. CDR3 region: CASSTEGHEQYF. CDR3 nucleotides: TGTGCCAGCAGCACAGAGGGGCACGAGCAGTACTTC.

DNA of the CDR3: TGTGCCAGTCTGGCCGGACCGGCTGTGAGGGAGCAGTTCTTC. It codes for CASLAGPAVREQFF. This chain links TRBV28 with TRBJ2-1; no clear D gene. This CDR3 has 14 amino acids. The V and J ends lost 9 bases and 10 bases respectively, with 22 bases between them. CDR1 MDHEN and CDR2 SYDVKM come from the germline V gene. Together with reference TRBV28 and TRBJ2-1, the CDR3 gives the full variable domain: DVKVTQSSRYLVKRTGEKVFLECVQDMDHENMFWYRQDPGLGLRLIYFSYDVKMKEKGDIPEGYSVSREKKERFSLILESASTNQTSMYLCASLAGPAVREQFFGPGTRLTVL.

The chain carries TRBV29-1 and TRBJ2-6; unclear D gene. The germline V and J ends were trimmed by 1 base and 4 bases, with 5 bases remaining between them. This CDR3 is 13 amino acids long. Germline lookup yields CDR1 SQVTM and CDR2 ANQGSEA. The CDR3 region is CSVEGNGANVLTF. The CDR3 DNA follows: TGCAGCGTTGAAGGGAACGGGGCCAACGTCCTGACTTTC.

The chain is built from TRBV18 and TRBJ2-1, with TRBD2 matching 12 bases. The germline V gene encodes CDR1 KGHSH and CDR2 LQKENI. This CDR3 is 17 amino acids long. The junction had 12 bases not matched to a gene; V was cut back by 2 bases and J by 10 bases. Here the CDR3 reads CASSPETSGGVIREQFF. CDR3 nucleotides: TGTGCCAGCTCACCAGAGACTAGCGGGGGCGTAATTCGCGAGCAGTTCTTC.

This chain connects TRBV5-8 to TRBJ1-1; 7 bases agree with TRBD1. The CDR3 length is 17 residues. The J segment lost 6 bases and the V segment lost 4 bases, leaving 18 bases of the junction unmatched. Germline V gene sequence: CDR1 SGHTS, CDR2 YDEGEE. CDR3: CASSRQGFSLWEAEAFF. Written as DNA, the CDR3 is TGTGCCAGCAGCAGACAGGGTTTTTCTCTCTGGGAGGCTGAAGCTTTCTTT.

The rearrangement links TRBV9 to TRBJ2-1; TRBD1 or TRBD2 may be the D gene (5 bases each). Germline CDR1 reads SGDLS; CDR2 reads YYNGEE. The CDR3 is 16 residues long. V shed 0 bases and J shed 2 bases, with 12 bases lying between them. DNA for the CDR3: TGTGCCAGCAGCGTAGGGGGCAGGGAGCCCTACAATGAGCAGTTCTTC. Amino acid sequence: CASSVGGREPYNEQFF.

The V gene is TRBV9, the J gene TRBJ2-2; the D is unclear. Germline V lookup: CDR1 SGDLS, CDR2 YYNGEE. CDR3 length: 15 residues. The ends were cut back, 0 bases at V and 3 bases at J, with 9 bases in the middle. The chain's CDR3 is CASSVGPGHTGELFF. CDR3 DNA: TGTGCCAGCAGCGTAGGCCCAGGACACACCGGGGAGCTGTTTTTT. The full variable domain, with the rest looked up from reference TRBV9 and TRBJ2-2, is DSGVTQTPKHLITATGQRVTLRCSPRSGDLSVYWYQQSLDQGLQFLIQYYNGEERAKGNILERFSAQQFPDLHSELNLSSLELGDSALYFCASSVGPGHTGELFFGEGSRLTVL.

J is TRBJ2-3 and V is TRBV18; a possible D gene is TRBD2 (5 bases). The length of the CDR3 is 13 residues. V was trimmed by 4 bases and J by 3 bases, leaving 8 bases between them. Germline lookup yields CDR1 KGHSH and CDR2 LQKENI. CDR3 amino acids: CASSLRDTDTQYF. For the CDR3, the DNA is TGTGCCAGCTCACTCCGGGATACAGATACGCAGTATTTT. The entire variable domain, with the rest obtained from reference TRBV18 and TRBJ2-3, is as follows: NAGVMQNPRHLVRRRGQEARLRCSPMKGHSHVYWYRQLPEEGLKFMVYLQKENIIDESGMPKERFSAEFPKEGPSILRIQQVVRGDSAAYFCASSLRDTDTQYFGPGTRLTVL.

The chain carries TRBV5-1 and TRBJ2-2, with 11 bases aligning to TRBD2. CDR1 is SGHRS, CDR2 YFSETQ, per germline. With 4 bases clipped from V and 7 bases from J, the junction kept 9 bases outside the gene matches. CDR3 length: 16 amino acids. The CDR3 loop is CASSPTPLAGVGELFF. The DNA of the CDR3 is TGCGCCAGCAGCCCTACCCCACTAGCGGGAGTCGGGGAGCTGTTTTTT.

The V and J genes are TRBV28 and TRBJ2-1, with a weak D call TRBD1 (6 bases). Germline V CDR1 and CDR2: MDHEN, SYDVKM. V dropped 2 bases and J dropped 2 bases, with 10 bases sitting between them. The CDR3 covers 15 residues. The CDR3 bases are TGTGCCAGCAGTTTAGTCAGGGGCGCCTACAATGAGCAGTTCTTC. Its protein product is CASSLVRGAYNEQFF.

This clone has just one count. The gene calls are TRBV9 and TRBJ2-2; 8 bases map to TRBD2. The V gene end was trimmed by 4 bases and the J gene end by 5 bases; junction bases not matched to a gene: 10. Germline loops: CDR1 SGDLS, CDR2 YYNGEE. CDR3 length equals 16 residues. DNA for the CDR3: TGTGCCAGCAGCCTTCCAGCGGGAGTGGTGACCGGGGAGCTGTTTTTT. It encodes CASSLPAGVVTGELFF.

The CDR3 DNA is TGTGCCAGCAGCGCCACGGGACAGGGGTATGGCTACACCTTC. This translates into CASSATGQGYGYTF. This chain uses TRBV9 with TRBJ1-2, with 10 bases aligning to TRBD1. V was pared by 3 bases and J by 5 bases, with 4 bases of the junction left unmatched. Germline CDR1 and CDR2: SGDLS and YYNGEE. This CDR3 has 14 residues.